These 17 T cell receptor beta chains were all obtained from the same sample, sequenced in a study of T cell repertoires in cytomegalovirus infection. TCRdb re-called the reads with MiXCR, one entry per CDR3 protein. Altogether 350,000 to 500,000 distinct CDR3 sequences are present, about a third being singletons, with the ten largest covering roughly 13%. Sequencing was performed on PBMCs. These TCRs come from a human donor in good health (CMV status not recorded). Some clones in this sample may be carry-over from other donors' samples.

This clonotype was observed at least ten times. A junction end diverges from the germline sequence, so it may reflect a read error. The genes are TRBV7-2 and TRBJ2-3; a possible D gene is TRBD1 (5 bases). CDR3 size: 11 residues. Germline CDR1 and CDR2: SGHTA and FQGNSA. Written as DNA, the CDR3 is TGTGCCAGCAGCTCAGGGCGTTCGAAGGATTTT. Protein: CASSSGRSKDF.

With regard to this clonotype: A much larger clone differs from this one at a single base, so this may be a read error. The chain recombines TRBV12-3 or TRBV12-4 with TRBJ1-1, with no clear D. This CDR3 region has 12 residues. CDR3 region: CARSLLWGGAFF. Here the CDR3 DNA reads TGTGCCAGAAGTTTATTGTGGGGTGGAGCTTTCTTT.

The gene calls are TRBV19 and TRBJ1-5, with D possibly being TRBD1 (5 bases). The length of the CDR3 is 16 residues. With 5 bases removed from V and 2 bases from J, the gap between germline ends came to 16 bases. CDR1 and CDR2 (germline): LNHDA, SQIVND (reference sequence). The CDR3 loop reads CASSSSRVGRNQPQHF. CDR3 DNA sequence: TGTGCCAGTAGTTCAAGCAGGGTTGGGCGCAATCAGCCCCAGCATTTT.

On this clonotype itself: One junction end does not reproduce the germline sequence, and a read error may be involved. The chain recombines TRBV6-1 with TRBJ1-2; a possible D gene is TRBD1 (5 bases). Per germline, CDR1 MNHNS and CDR2 SASEGT. The CDR3 is made up of 11 amino acids. DNA of the CDR3: TGTGCCAGCAGTTACGTAGGGACGGAATTCTTC. This sequence encodes CASSYVGTEFF.

This clonotype was counted only a few times. The chain links TRBV28 to TRBJ1-4; TRBD1 might be the D (5 bases). The CDR3 loop spans 15 amino acids. V was pared by 2 bases and J by 0 bases, with 7 bases between. CDR1 and CDR2 from the germline V gene are MDHEN and SYDVKM. CDR3 residues: CASSLIQATNEKLFF. Written as DNA, the CDR3 is TGTGCCAGCAGTTTAATACAGGCAACTAATGAAAAACTGTTTTTT. Drawing the rest from reference TRBV28 and TRBJ1-4, the complete variable domain is DVKVTQSSRYLVKRTGEKVFLECVQDMDHENMFWYRQDPGLGLRLIYFSYDVKMKEKGDIPEGYSVSREKKERFSLILESASTNQTSMYLCASSLIQATNEKLFFGSGTQLSVL.

This clonotype was seen many times. The chain couples TRBV27 to TRBJ2-4; no firm D call. CDR1 MNHEY and CDR2 SMNVEV come from the germline V gene (reference sequence). This CDR3 spans 12 amino acids. Trimming took off 8 bases at V and 10 bases at J, with 15 bases between the two ends. In DNA, the CDR3 is TGTGCCAGCGGCTCCGACTTCGGGATTCAGTACTTC. It codes for CASGSDFGIQYF.

In its sample, this clonotype was seen many times. V usage is TRBV11-2 and J usage is TRBJ2-2; TRBD2 matches 13 bases. V was clipped by 0 bases and J by 4 bases; unmatched bases: 8. There are 19 residues in the CDR3. Looked up from germline, CDR1 is SGHAT and CDR2 is FQNNGV. CDR3 sequence reads: CASSLDPGLAGKITGELFF. Written as DNA, the CDR3 is TGTGCCAGCAGCTTAGATCCGGGACTAGCGGGGAAAATCACCGGGGAGCTGTTTTTT.

The chain combines TRBV2 with TRBJ1-2; D remains unclear. The length of the CDR3 is 17 residues. CDR1 and CDR2 (germline): SNHLY, FYNNEI. V lost 1 base and J lost 4, with 19 bases in between. In DNA, the CDR3 is TGTGCCAGCAGTGAAGGATGGACGGGTCTCAGAACCTATGGCTACACCTTC. It codes for CASSEGWTGLRTYGYTF.

For this clonotype: This may come from a read error, since a much larger clone is one base off. The chain is built from TRBV27 and TRBJ2-7; 9 positions agree with TRBD2. J lost 4 bases, V lost 6 bases, and 7 bases had no gene match. Germline values: CDR1 MNHEY, CDR2 SMNVEV (reference sequence). This CDR3 comprises 14 residues. CDR3 in amino acids: CASSSSGVEYEQYF. Here the CDR3 DNA reads TGTGCCAGCAGCTCTAGCGGGGTAGAGTACGAGCAGTACTTC.

This clonotype was recorded at least ten times. The V call is TRBV7-3, the J call TRBJ1-1; 12 positions agree with TRBD1. V lost 1 base to trimming and J lost 3 bases; unmatched junction nucleotides: 6. CDR3 length equals 17 residues. Per germline, CDR1 SGHTA and CDR2 FQGTGA. This CDR3 is CASSLRPGQGADTEAFF. DNA for the CDR3: TGTGCCAGCAGCTTAAGACCGGGACAGGGGGCGGACACTGAAGCTTTCTTT.

This clonotype was seen more than once but under ten times. The chain recombines TRBV2 with TRBJ1-6; D not certain. This CDR3 is built from 13 residues. CDR1 and CDR2 (germline): SNHLY, FYNNEI. V lost 6 bases and J lost 7, with 10 bases in between. CDR3 bases: TGTGCCAGCAGGGAGGCCGTAAATTCACCCCTCCACTTT. This codes for CASREAVNSPLHF.

J is TRBJ2-4 and V is TRBV20-1, with 16 nucleotides matching TRBD2. After removal of 3 bases from V and 1 base from J, the junction contained 9 bases not matched to a gene. This CDR3 comprises 19 residues. Germline V gene data show CDR1 as DFQATT and CDR2 as SNEGSKA (reference sequence). The CDR3 DNA reads TGCAGTGCTAGGGAAATCGGGACTAGCGGGGGGGGGGCCAAAAACATTCAGTACTTC. Translating it yields CSAREIGTSGGGAKNIQYF.

The rearrangement joins TRBV27 to TRBJ1-2; 10 nucleotides align to TRBD1. The V gene end was trimmed by 3 bases and the J gene end by 8 bases; junction bases not matched to a gene: 12. The germline gives CDR1 MNHEY, CDR2 SMNVEV (reference sequence). The CDR3 contains 16 residues. CDR3: CASSFRTGGGLGGYTF. CDR3 in DNA: TGTGCCAGCAGTTTCAGGACAGGGGGTGGACTCGGGGGCTACACCTTC.

Note on this clonotype: A much larger clone differs by one base, so this may be a read error. The CDR3 does not close with the conserved phenylalanine or tryptophan, likely indicating a read error. In nucleotides, the CDR3 is TGTGCCAGCAGCTTGGGTGCTCAGCTGGAGGCGGGCCTTCACAATGAGCAGTTCTTA. Its protein is CASSLGAQLEAGLHNEQFL. V is TRBV7-6 and J is TRBJ2-1, with D maybe TRBD2 (5 bases). This CDR3 is built from 19 residues. Trimming took off 3 bases at V and 5 bases at J, with 26 bases between the two ends. Germline CDR1 SGHVS, CDR2 FNYEAQ.

On this clonotype itself: This may be a read error: a much more frequent sequence differs by one nucleotide. The genes are TRBV7-9 and TRBJ2-3, with D hard to call. Deletions cut 4 bases from V and 6 bases from J, with 11 bases between. The CDR3 has 13 residues. Germline-derived CDR1 and CDR2 are SEHNR and FQNEAQ (reference sequence). CDR3 sequence (DNA): TGTGCCAGCAGCTCAAACATGGTTGATACGCAGTATTTT. Its protein product is CASSSNMVDTQYF.

With respect to this clonotype: In this CDR3 the conserved last residue, phenylalanine or tryptophan, is missing, so a read error is likely. The rearrangement links TRBV7-6 to TRBJ2-7; TRBD2 is a possible D gene (6 bases). V was trimmed by 3 bases and J by 0 bases, leaving 9 bases between them. The CDR3 loop spans 14 amino acids. CDR1 and CDR2 from the germline V gene are SGHVS and FNYEAQ. The CDR3 region is CASSFGGDSYEQYL. In DNA form, the CDR3 reads TGTGCCAGCAGCTTCGGAGGGGACTCCTACGAGCAGTACTTA.

The rearrangement joins TRBV19 to TRBJ2-7, with D uncertain. Germline CDR1 LNHDA, CDR2 SQIVND (reference sequence). V dropped 5 bases and J dropped 5 bases, with 13 bases sitting between them. The CDR3 totals 13 residues. In nucleotides, the CDR3 is TGTGCCAGTAGTTCGCTAGGTCGCGACGAGCAGTACTTC. It codes for CASSSLGRDEQYF.